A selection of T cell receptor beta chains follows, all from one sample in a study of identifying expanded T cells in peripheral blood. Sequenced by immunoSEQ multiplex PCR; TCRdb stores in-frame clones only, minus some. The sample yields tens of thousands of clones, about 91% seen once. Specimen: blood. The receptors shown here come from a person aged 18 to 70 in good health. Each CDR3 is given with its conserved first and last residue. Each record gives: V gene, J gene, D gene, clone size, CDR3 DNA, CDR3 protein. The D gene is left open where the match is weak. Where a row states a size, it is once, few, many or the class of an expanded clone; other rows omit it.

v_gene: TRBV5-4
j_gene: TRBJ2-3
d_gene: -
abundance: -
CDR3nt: TGTGCCAGCAGCCAACCCCTTGGCACAGATACGCAGTATTTT
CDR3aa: CASSQPLGTDTQYF

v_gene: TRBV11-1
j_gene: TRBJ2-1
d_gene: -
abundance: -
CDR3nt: TGTGCCAGCAGCTTAGCCCCGATACCTTACAATGAGCAGTTCTTC
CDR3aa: CASSLAPIPYNEQFF

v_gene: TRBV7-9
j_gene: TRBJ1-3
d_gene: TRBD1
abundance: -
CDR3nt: TGTGCCAGCAGCTTGACAGGGCCTGGAAACACCATATATTTT
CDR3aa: CASSLTGPGNTIYF

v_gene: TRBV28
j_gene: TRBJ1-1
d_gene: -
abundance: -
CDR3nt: TGTGCCAGCAGTTTCCAGGGTAACACTGAAGCTTTCTTT
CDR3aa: CASSFQGNTEAFF

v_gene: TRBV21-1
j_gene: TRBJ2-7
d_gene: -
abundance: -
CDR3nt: TGTGCCAGCACCGGCCTTTGCTCCTACGAGCAGTACTTC
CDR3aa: CASTGLCSYEQYF

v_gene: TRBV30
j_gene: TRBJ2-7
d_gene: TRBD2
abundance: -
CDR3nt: TGTGCCTATACTCCGGGACTAGCGGGAGTTGAGCAGTACTTC
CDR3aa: CAYTPGLAGVEQYF

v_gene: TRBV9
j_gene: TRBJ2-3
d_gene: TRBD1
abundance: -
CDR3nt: TGTGCCAGCAGCGAGGGACAGGCCTTACCCTCTCAGAGTGGGTTCACAGATACGCAGTATTTT
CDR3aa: CASSEGQALPSQSGFTDTQYF

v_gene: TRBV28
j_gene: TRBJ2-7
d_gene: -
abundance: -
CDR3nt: TGTGCCAGCAGTCCCTACAGGGCCGGGTTATACGAGCAGTACTTC
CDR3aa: CASSPYRAGLYEQYF

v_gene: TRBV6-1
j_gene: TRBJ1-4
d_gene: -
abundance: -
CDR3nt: TGTGCCAGCAGTGAGCAGGGTAGGGTGTTTTTT
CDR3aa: CASSEQGRVFF

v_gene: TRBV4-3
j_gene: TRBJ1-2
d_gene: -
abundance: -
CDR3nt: TGCGCCAGCAGCAAAGAGGGAGGGCGGTATGGCTACACCTTC
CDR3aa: CASSKEGGRYGYTF

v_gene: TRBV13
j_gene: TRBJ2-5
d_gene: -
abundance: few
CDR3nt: TGTGCCAGCAGCTTAGGGGGGGAAGAGACCCAGTACTTC
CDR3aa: CASSLGGEETQYF

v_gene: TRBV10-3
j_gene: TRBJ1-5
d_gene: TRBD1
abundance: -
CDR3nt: TGTGCCAGCAGATCGACAGGGGGCGAATCTCAGCCCCAGCATTTT
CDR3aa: CASRSTGGESQPQHF

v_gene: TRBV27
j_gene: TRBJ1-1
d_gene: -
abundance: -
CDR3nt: TGTGCCAGCAGTTTACTTGCCGGAGGGGACACTGAAGCTTTCTTT
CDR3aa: CASSLLAGGDTEAFF

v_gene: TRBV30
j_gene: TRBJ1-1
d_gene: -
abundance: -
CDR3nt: TGTGCCTGGAAGGTCCTCTTGAACACTGAAGCTTTCTTT
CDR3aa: CAWKVLLNTEAFF

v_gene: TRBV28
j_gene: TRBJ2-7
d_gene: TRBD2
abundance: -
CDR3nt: TGTGCCAGCAGTTTGTCTAGCGGGGCCGGGAGAGAGCAGTACTTC
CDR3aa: CASSLSSGAGREQYF

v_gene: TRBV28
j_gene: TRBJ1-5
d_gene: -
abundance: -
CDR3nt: TGTGCCAGCAGTGATTTGGGGGCTGATCAGCCCCAGCATTTT
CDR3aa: CASSDLGADQPQHF

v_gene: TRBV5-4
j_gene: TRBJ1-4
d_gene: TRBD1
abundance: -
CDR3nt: TGTGCCAGCAGCGGGACAGGGGGGAATGAAAAACTGTTTTTT
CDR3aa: CASSGTGGNEKLFF

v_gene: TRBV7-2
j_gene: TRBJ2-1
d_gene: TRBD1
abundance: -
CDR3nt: TGTGCCAGCAGCTTACAGTCGAGGACAGGGGGCATTGAGCAGTTCTTC
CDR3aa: CASSLQSRTGGIEQFF

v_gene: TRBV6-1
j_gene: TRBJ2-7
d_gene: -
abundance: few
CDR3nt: TGTGCCAGCAGTGAACTGGAGGGGAGCTCCTACGAGCAGTACTTC
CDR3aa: CASSELEGSSYEQYF

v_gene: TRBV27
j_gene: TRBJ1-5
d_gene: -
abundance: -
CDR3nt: TGTGCCAGCAGCCCTTACCAGGGGTTTAGCAATCAGCCCCAGCATTTT
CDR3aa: CASSPYQGFSNQPQHF

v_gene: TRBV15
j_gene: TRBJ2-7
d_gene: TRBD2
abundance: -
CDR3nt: TGTGCCACCAGCCCCGACGGGCGGGAGGACGAGCAGTACTTC
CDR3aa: CATSPDGREDEQYF

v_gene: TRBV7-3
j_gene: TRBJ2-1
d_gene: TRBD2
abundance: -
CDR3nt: TGTGCCAGCAGCTTAAGCCCATCCGGGCCTAGCGGGGTGGGGGACAATGAGCAGTTCTTC
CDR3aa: CASSLSPSGPSGVGDNEQFF

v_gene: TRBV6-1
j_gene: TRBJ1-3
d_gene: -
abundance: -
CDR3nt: TGTGCCAGCAGCGAACGGACACAAAGAAACACCATATATTTT
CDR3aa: CASSERTQRNTIYF

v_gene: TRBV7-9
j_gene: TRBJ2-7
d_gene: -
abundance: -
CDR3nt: TGTGCCAGCAGTCGACCAGGGTCCGAGCAGTACTTC
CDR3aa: CASSRPGSEQYF

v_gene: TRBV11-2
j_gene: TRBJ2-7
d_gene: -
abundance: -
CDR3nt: TGTGCCAGCAGCTTCGCCCGGGGCTACGAGCAGTACTTC
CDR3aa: CASSFARGYEQYF

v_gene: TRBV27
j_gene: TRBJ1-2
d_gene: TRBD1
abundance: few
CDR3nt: TGTGCCAGCAGTCCCGAGGGACAGGAGATCAACTATGGCTACACCTTC
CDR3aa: CASSPEGQEINYGYTF

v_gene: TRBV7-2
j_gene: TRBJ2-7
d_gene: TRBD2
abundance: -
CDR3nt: TGTGCCAGCAGCGTCCAGGGAGCGGGAGGGGACGAGCAGTACTTC
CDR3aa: CASSVQGAGGDEQYF

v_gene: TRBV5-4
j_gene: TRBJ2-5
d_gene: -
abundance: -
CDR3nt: TGTGCCAGCAGCTTTCGACAGACTGATCAAGAGACCCAGTACTTC
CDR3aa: CASSFRQTDQETQYF

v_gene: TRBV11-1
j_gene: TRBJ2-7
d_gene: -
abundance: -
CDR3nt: TGTGCCAGCAGCTTAGAGTCTGTCGGAGTTTTGTACGAGCAGTACTTC
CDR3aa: CASSLESVGVLYEQYF

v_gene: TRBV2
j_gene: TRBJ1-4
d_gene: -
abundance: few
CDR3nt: TGTGCCAGCAACCTGAGGCAAGGTGAAAAACTGTTTTTT
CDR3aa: CASNLRQGEKLFF

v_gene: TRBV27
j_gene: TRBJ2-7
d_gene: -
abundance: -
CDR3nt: TGTGCCAGCAGCCATGGGTCTCATGAGCAGTACTTC
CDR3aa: CASSHGSHEQYF

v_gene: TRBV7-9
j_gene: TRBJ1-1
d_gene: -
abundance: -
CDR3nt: TGTGCCAGCAGCTTAGGGCAGGGCTACACTGAAGCTTTCTTT
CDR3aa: CASSLGQGYTEAFF

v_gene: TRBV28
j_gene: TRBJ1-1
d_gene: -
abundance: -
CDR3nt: TGTGCCAGCAGTTTACTGGGGACGAACACTGAAGCTTTCTTT
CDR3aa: CASSLLGTNTEAFF

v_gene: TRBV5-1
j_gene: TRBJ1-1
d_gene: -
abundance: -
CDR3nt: TGCGCCAGCAGCTCCCGTCTTAACACTGAAGCTTTCTTT
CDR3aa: CASSSRLNTEAFF

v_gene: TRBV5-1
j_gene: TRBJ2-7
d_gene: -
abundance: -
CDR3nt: TGCGCCAGCAGCTTGGGACCATACGACTACGAGCAGTACTTC
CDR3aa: CASSLGPYDYEQYF

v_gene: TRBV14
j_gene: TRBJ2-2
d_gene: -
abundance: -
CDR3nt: TGTGCCAGCAGCCGCCGAAAGCGAGAGACGAACACCGGGGAGCTGTTTTTT
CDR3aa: CASSRRKRETNTGELFF

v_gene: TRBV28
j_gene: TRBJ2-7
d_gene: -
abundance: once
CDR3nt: TGTGCCACCTGGACACCCTCCTACGAGCAGTACTTC
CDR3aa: CATWTPSYEQYF

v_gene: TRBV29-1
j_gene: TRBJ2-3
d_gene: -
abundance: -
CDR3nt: TGCAGCGTAAAGGGGGTTAGAACAGATACGCAGTATTTT
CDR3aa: CSVKGVRTDTQYF

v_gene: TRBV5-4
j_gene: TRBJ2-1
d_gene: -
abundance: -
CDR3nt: TGTGCCAGCGGCCAGGTCAGCTCCTACAATGAGCAGTTCTTC
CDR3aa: CASGQVSSYNEQFF

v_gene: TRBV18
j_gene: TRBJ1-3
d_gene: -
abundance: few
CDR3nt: TGTGCCAGCTCACCAGGCAGGGACGGAAACACCATATATTTT
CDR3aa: CASSPGRDGNTIYF

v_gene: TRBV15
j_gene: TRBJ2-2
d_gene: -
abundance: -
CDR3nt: TGTGCCACCAGCAGAGCTTCCGGGGCCGGGGAGCTGTTTTTT
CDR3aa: CATSRASGAGELFF

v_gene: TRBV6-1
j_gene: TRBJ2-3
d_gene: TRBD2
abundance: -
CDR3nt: TGTGCCAGCAGGATACTAGCGGGGGCGGATGATACGCAGTATTTT
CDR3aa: CASRILAGADDTQYF

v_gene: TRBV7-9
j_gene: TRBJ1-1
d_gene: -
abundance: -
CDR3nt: TGTGCCAGCAGCTTACCTGGAGGGCTGGACACTGAAGCTTTCTTT
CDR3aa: CASSLPGGLDTEAFF

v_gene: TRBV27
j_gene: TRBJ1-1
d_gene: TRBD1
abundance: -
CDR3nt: TGTGCCAGCAGTAAGAAGGGGGCTCTTACTGAAGCTTTCTTT
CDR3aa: CASSKKGALTEAFF

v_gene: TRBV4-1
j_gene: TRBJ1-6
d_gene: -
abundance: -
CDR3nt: TGCGCCAGCAGCCAAGATCGCGGGGGGGCTCGGAATTCACCCCTCCACTTT
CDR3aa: CASSQDRGGARNSPLHF

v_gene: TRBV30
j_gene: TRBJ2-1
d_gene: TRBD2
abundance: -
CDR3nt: TGTGCCTGGACTAGCGGACAATCCTACAATGAGCAGTTCTTC
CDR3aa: CAWTSGQSYNEQFF

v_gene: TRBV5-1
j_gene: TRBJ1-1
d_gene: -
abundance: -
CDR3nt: TGCGCCAGCAGCTTGGCCTCTGTCACTGAAGCTTTCTTT
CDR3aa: CASSLASVTEAFF

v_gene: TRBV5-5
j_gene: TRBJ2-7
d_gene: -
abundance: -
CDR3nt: TGTGCCAGCAGCTTGGATCAGGGGCGCATCTACGAGCAGTACTTC
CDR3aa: CASSLDQGRIYEQYF

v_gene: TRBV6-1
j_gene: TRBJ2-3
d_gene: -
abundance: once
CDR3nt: TGTGCCAGCAGAGACTACACAGATACGCAGTATTTT
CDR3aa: CASRDYTDTQYF

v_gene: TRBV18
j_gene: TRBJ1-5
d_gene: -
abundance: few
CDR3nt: TGTGCCAGCTCACCACGGGTCCAGGGCAATCAGCCCCAGCATTTT
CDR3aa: CASSPRVQGNQPQHF

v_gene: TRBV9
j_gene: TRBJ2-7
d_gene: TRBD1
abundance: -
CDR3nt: TGTGCCAGCAGCGTAGTGGACAGGGGTGGGGAGCAGTACTTC
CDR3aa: CASSVVDRGGEQYF

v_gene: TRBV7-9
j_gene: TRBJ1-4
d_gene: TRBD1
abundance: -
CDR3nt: TGTGCCAGCAGCTTAGAGGGACAGGGAGGTGAAAAACTGTTTTTT
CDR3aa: CASSLEGQGGEKLFF

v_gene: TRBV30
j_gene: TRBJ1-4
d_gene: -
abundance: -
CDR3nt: TGTGCCTGGAGTCCAGGGCCTCCTAATGAAAAACTGTTTTTT
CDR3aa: CAWSPGPPNEKLFF

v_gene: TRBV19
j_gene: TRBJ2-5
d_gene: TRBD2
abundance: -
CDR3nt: TGTGCCAGTAGTATCGATTCTGGGAGGGGAAGGGAGACCCAGTACTTC
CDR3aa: CASSIDSGRGRETQYF

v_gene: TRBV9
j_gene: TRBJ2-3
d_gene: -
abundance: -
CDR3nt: TGTGCCAGCGGGACCGGGGCGGCAGATACGCAGTATTTT
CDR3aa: CASGTGAADTQYF